The entry below gives a single T cell receptor beta chain sequence along with its context. Its antigen remains unknown. No conserved phenylalanine or tryptophan is present at the end of the CDR3, so a read error is the likely explanation. The CDR3 sequence is 15 residues long. Looked up from germline, CDR1 is MNHEY and CDR2 is SMNVEV (reference sequence). With 2 bases removed from V and 0 bases from J, the gap between germline ends came to 9 bases. This sample is drawn from a study of early T cells in non-severe SARS-CoV-2 infection. Study in general: From unsorted whole blood, bulk RNA was sequenced, and the chains remained unpaired. Findings and limits, study-wide: Matching results from VDJdb favored anti-spike CD8 responses, leaving private and CD4 specificities undetected.

Tagging with unique molecular identifiers was applied to individual cDNA molecules. TCRdb reprocessed the 5' RACE reads via MiXCR and lists one record per CDR3 protein. This repertoire shows tens of thousands of distinct CDR3 sequences, 10% to 12% found once; its top ten account for about 12%. The sequence was collected from an adult who was a healthcare worker with PCR-confirmed SARS-CoV-2 infection or an uninfected control (not recorded which). The chain is built from TRBV27 and TRBJ2-3; D unclear. The material was whole blood, obtained at baseline. Here the CDR3 reads CASSLGLYSTDTQYS. The CDR3 nucleotides are TGTGCCAGCAGTTTAGGCTTATATAGCACAGATACGCAGTATTCT.